This T cell receptor (beta chain) was recovered during a study of cytomegalovirus exposure and HLA in healthy donors. The repertoire was sequenced with immunoSEQ multiplex PCR; TCRdb's copy has only in-frame clones and lacks some. The sample yields roughly 200,000 clones, approximately 86% seen once. The CDR3 runs 14 residues. Between the trimmed V and J ends, which lost 3 bases and 4 bases, there was a span of 13 bases. Germline V gene data show CDR1 as KGHSH and CDR2 as LQKENI. Study results and limitations: Published work reported that the classifier diagnosed cytomegalovirus status with high specificity and sensitivity.

A note on this clone: Antigen unknown.

The V gene is TRBV18, the J gene TRBJ2-7; tentative D call: TRBD2 (5 bases). The clonotype originates from a man aged 25 to 40 in good health and CMV-seropositive. Sequencing input: PBMCs. CDR3 amino acids: CASSPPRDSYEQYF. The CDR3 DNA reads as TGTGCCAGCTCACCCCCCCGGGATAGTTACGAGCAGTACTTC.